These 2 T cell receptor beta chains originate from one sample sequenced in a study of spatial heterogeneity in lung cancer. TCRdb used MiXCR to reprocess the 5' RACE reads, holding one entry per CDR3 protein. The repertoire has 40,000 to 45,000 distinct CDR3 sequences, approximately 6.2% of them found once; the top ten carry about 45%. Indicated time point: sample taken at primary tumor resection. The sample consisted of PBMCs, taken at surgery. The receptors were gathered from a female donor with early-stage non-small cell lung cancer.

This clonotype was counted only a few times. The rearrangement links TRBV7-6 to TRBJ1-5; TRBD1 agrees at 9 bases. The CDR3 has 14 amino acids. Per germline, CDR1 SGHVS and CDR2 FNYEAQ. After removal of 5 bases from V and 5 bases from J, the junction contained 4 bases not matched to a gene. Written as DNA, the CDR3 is TGTGCCAGCAGCCCAAACAGGGGGCATCAGCCCCAGCATTTT. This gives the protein CASSPNRGHQPQHF.

CDR3 DNA: TGTGCCAGCAGCCAAGATTCCCTCCTAGCGGTCCTCACAGATACGCAGTATTTT. It yields the protein CASSQDSLLAVLTDTQYF. J is TRBJ2-3 and V is TRBV14, with 7 bases that match TRBD2. V lost 0 bases and J lost 2; bases outside the gene matches: 11. The CDR3 extends over 18 amino acids. Germline assignment: CDR1 SGHDN and CDR2 FVKESK.